This note documents a single T cell receptor (beta chain) sequence. Antigen: not known. This record comes from a study of shared clonotypes between healthy human individuals. Background on the study: There were three CD4 naive, three CD4 memory, two CD8 naive and one CD8 memory plates per donor. Broader study findings: Even with large depth, rarefaction showed that sorted-subset sequencing was incomplete. Donors were few, which limited the genetic and exposure-history diversity represented.

The authors' processing: ImmunoSEQ sequences covered only the junction and lacked quality scores; filtering therefore differed. Generated by immunoSEQ multiplex PCR, the TCRdb table keeps only in-frame clones and is missing some. From that table come the V and J calls and clone size; the DNA was used to work out D and trimming. The data contain some 2,000,000 clones, about 95% of them seen just once; the ten biggest clones take up around 1.1%. The V gene lost 1 base and the J gene lost 3 bases, with 10 bases spanning the gap. The CDR3 is 14 amino acids. Germline V CDR1 and CDR2: SGHVS, FNYEAQ. Naive CD8 isolation took CD45RO-negative cells positively selected for CCR7 and excluded terminally differentiated effector memory CD45RA+ cells.

The chain employs TRBV7-6 and TRBJ2-7; D is perhaps TRBD2 (6 bases). Sequencing input: naive CD8+ T cells sorted from blood. This clonotype originated in a young man in good health. The CDR3 sequence is CASSLGSGDYEQYF. The CDR3 DNA follows: TGTGCCAGCAGCTTAGGGTCGGGGGACTACGAGCAGTACTTC.